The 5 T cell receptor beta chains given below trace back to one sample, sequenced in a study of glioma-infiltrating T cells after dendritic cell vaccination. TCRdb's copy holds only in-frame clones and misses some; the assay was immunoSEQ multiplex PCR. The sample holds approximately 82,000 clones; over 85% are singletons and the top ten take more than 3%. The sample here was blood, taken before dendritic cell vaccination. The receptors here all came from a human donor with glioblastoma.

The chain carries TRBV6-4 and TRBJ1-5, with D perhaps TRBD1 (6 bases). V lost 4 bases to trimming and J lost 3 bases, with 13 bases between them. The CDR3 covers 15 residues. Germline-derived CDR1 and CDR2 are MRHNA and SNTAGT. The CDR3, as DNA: TGTGCCAGCAGTGTTAAGACAGGAATCAATCAGCCCCAGCATTTT. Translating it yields CASSVKTGINQPQHF.

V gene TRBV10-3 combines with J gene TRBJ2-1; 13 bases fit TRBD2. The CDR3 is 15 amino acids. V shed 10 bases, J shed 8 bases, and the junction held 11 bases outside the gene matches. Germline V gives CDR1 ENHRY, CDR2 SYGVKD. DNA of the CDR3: TGTGCCACCCACCTGAGGACTAGCGGGAGTCATGAGCAGTTCTTC. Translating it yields CATHLRTSGSHEQFF.

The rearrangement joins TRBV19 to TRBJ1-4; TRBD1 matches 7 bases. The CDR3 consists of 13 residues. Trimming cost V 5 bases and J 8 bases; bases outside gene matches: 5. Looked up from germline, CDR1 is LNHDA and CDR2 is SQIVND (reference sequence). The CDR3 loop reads CASSADRDEKLFF. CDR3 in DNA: TGTGCCAGTAGTGCCGACAGGGACGAAAAACTGTTTTTT.

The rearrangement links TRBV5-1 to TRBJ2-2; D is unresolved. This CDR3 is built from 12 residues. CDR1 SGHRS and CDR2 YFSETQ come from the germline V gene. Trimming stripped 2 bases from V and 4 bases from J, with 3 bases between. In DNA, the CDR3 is TGCGCCAGCAGCTTCAGCACCGGGGAGCTGTTTTTT. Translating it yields CASSFSTGELFF.

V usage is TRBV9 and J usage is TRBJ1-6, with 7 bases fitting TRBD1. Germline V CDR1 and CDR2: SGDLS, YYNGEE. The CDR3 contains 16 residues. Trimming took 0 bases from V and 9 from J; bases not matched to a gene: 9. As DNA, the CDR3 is TGTGCCAGCAGCGTAGGTGTACAGGGGCTTGCTTCACCCCTCCACTTT. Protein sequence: CASSVGVQGLASPLHF.